The rows below give T cell receptor beta chains drawn from one sample of a study of T cell responses to AZD1222 COVID-19 vaccine. Clones were read by immunoSEQ multiplex PCR, and TCRdb kept only the in-frame ones, dropping some. Of roughly 200,000 clones listed, 85% to 95% are singletons. The specimen comprised peripheral blood, sampled on day 0 of MenACWY control vaccination. The receptors were sampled from an adult in good health. The CDR3 runs from the conserved cysteine through the conserved F or W. D genes are given only for firm matches.

CDR3aa | CDR3nt | j_gene | d_gene | v_gene
CSVGHGTGTEAFF | TGCAGCGTTGGCCATGGGACCGGGACTGAAGCTTTCTTT | TRBJ1-1 | NA | TRBV29-1
CASSLATRVYGYTF | TGTGCCAGCAGCTTAGCAACCAGGGTATATGGCTACACCTTC | TRBJ1-2 | NA | TRBV7-8
CASSHTGSTEAFF | TGCGCCAGCAGCCATACGGGGTCCACTGAAGCTTTCTTT | TRBJ1-1 | NA | TRBV5-1
CASRIAALGGNEQFF | TGTGCCAGCAGAATAGCGGCCCTGGGTGGCAATGAGCAGTTCTTC | TRBJ2-1 | NA | TRBV6-5
CASSPDRLGGTEAFF | TGCGCCAGCAGCCCCGACCGTCTAGGCGGGACTGAAGCTTTCTTT | TRBJ1-1 | NA | TRBV5-1
CASSSQGRDYGYTF | TGTGCCAGCAGTTCTCAGGGGAGGGACTATGGCTACACCTTC | TRBJ1-2 | NA | TRBV28
CVSSYSGTGVGEQYF | TGTGTCAGCAGTTACTCCGGGACAGGGGTCGGCGAGCAGTACTTC | TRBJ2-7 | TRBD1 | TRBV6-5
CASRDRGGGNTIYF | TGTGCCAGCAGAGACAGGGGTGGTGGAAACACCATATATTTT | TRBJ1-3 | TRBD1 | TRBV6-5
CASRLGRERGTQYF | TGTGCCAGCAGGTTGGGCAGGGAAAGGGGGACCCAGTACTTC | TRBJ2-5 | NA | TRBV4-2
CASSTMAGTGGTSYNEQFF | TGTGCCAGCAGTACTATGGCCGGGACAGGGGGGACCTCCTACAATGAGCAGTTCTTC | TRBJ2-1 | TRBD1 | TRBV28
CASSLGVNTEAFF | TGTGCCAGCAGTTTAGGAGTGAACACTGAAGCTTTCTTT | TRBJ1-1 | NA | TRBV12-3/TRBV12-4
CASSSSGTGVGYTF | TGTGCCAGCAGTTCGTCCGGGACAGGGGTAGGCTACACCTTC | TRBJ1-2 | TRBD1 | TRBV28
CASSRKSISPLHF | TGCGCCAGCAGCCGCAAAAGCATTTCACCCCTCCACTTT | TRBJ1-6 | NA | TRBV4-1
CASTGSESSNEQFF | TGCGCCAGCACTGGGTCGGAGTCCTCCAATGAGCAGTTCTTC | TRBJ2-1 | NA | TRBV5-1
CASSSVLVRDRGGDTIYF | TGTGCCAGCAGCTCTGTCTTAGTCAGGGACCGCGGAGGGGACACCATATATTTT | TRBJ1-3 | NA | TRBV11-2
CASRDGTSVGTDTQYF | TGCGCCAGCAGGGACGGGACTAGCGTGGGCACAGATACGCAGTATTTT | TRBJ2-3 | TRBD2 | TRBV5-1
CASSLAVAKKLFF | TGTGCCAGCAGCTTAGCGGTTGCGAAGAAACTGTTTTTT | TRBJ1-4 | NA | TRBV7-2
CASSPTQGALGYTF | TGTGCCAGCTCACCAACACAGGGGGCGCTTGGCTACACCTTC | TRBJ1-2 | TRBD1 | TRBV18
CSVEKGNSGAYNEQFF | TGCAGCGTTGAAAAGGGTAATAGCGGGGCATACAATGAGCAGTTCTTC | TRBJ2-1 | TRBD2 | TRBV29-1
CSASTWDNEQFF | TGCAGTGCTAGTACCTGGGACAATGAGCAGTTCTTC | TRBJ2-1 | NA | TRBV20-1